The clone carrying this T cell receptor (beta chain) was seen many times. Its target is not known. This entry comes from a study of cytotoxic CD8 clonotypes in ibrutinib-treated CLL. Libraries were prepared by immunoSEQ multiplex PCR; TCRdb keeps only in-frame clonotypes and omits some of them. This table has about 45,000 clones, 50% to 80% appearing once. Whole-study findings and limits: Public clonotypes, an uncommon group, contracted or remained stable on treatment.

The CDR3 runs 17 residues. CDR1 and CDR2 from the germline V gene are SEHNR and FQNEAQ (reference sequence). The V and J ends lost 5 bases and 2 bases, in that order; junction bases with no gene match: 12. The source material was PBMCs, sampled after 24 months of ibrutinib treatment. J is TRBJ1-5 and V is TRBV7-9; the match to TRBD1 covers 7 bases. This TCR was recovered from a human donor with chronic lymphocytic leukemia. CDR3 bases: TGTGCCAGCAGCCCCGGGACAGTCTCTTCGGGCAATCAGCCCCAGCATTTT. Its protein product is CASSPGTVSSGNQPQHF.